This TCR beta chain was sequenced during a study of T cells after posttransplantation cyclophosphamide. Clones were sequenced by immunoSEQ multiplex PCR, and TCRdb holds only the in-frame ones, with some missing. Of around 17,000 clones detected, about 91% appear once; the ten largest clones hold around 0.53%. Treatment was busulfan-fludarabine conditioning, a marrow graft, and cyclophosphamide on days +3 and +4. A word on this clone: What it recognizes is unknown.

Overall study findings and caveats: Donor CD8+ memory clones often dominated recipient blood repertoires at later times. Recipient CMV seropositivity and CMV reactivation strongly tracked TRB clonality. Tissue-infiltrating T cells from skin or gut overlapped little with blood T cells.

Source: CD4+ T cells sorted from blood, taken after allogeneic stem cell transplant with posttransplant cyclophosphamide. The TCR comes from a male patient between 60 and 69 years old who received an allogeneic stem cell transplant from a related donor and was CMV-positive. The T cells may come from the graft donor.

Written as DNA, the CDR3 is TGTGCCAGCAGTGAATCGACGCAGAGGACAGATACGCAGTATTTT. Amino acids: CASSESTQRTDTQYF. The chain employs TRBV6-1 and TRBJ2-3; D is ambiguous. The CDR3 runs to 15 residues. The V gene lost 2 bases and the J gene lost 3 bases, with 12 bases spanning the gap. Germline CDR1 MNHNS, CDR2 SASEGT.